This T cell receptor (beta chain) was recovered during a study of blood T cell repertoires in COVID-19. About the research overall: Sites in the United States, Italy and Spain provided acute and convalescent COVID-19 samples. Sources were T cells, B-cell-depleted T cells, or PBMCs; the material itself was cDNA or gDNA.

The ends were cut back, 5 bases at V and 2 bases at J, with 16 bases in the middle. Germline lookup yields CDR1 SGHNT and CDR2 YENEEA. This CDR3 spans 16 amino acids. Seattle's cohort entered during active infection and was followed longitudinally. The data were produced by immunoSEQ multiplex PCR, yet TCRdb's version contains in-frame clones alone and is incomplete. The table has 70,000 to 95,000 clones, more than 80% seen once; the top ten hold about 2.5%. This receptor was identified in a man aged 50 to 59 with COVID-19, enrolled during active disease. The sequenced sample was peripheral blood. V and J are TRBV11-3 and TRBJ2-1; tentatively, D is TRBD1 (5 bases). DNA of the CDR3: TGTGCCAGCAGCCAGGGCGGCGGTGCCGCCTACAATGAGCAGTTCTTC. Translation gives CASSQGGGAAYNEQFF.